Presented here are 8 T cell receptor beta chains from one specimen sequenced in a study of cytomegalovirus exposure and HLA in healthy donors. Primers for the PCR totalled 60 Vbeta and 13 Jbeta. Assay: immunoSEQ multiplex PCR; the TCRdb copy retains only in-frame clones and omits some. Of under 200,000 clones detected, around 80% appear once; the ten largest clones hold approximately 5.1%. The material sequenced was PBMCs. These TCRs come from a man aged 40-50 years in good health and CMV-seronegative.

The chain links TRBV4-2 to TRBJ2-5; 8 bases are a match to TRBD2. The germline gives CDR1 LGHNA, CDR2 YNFKEQ. The junction had 7 bases not matched to a gene; V was cut back by 2 bases and J by 5 bases. CDR3 size: 15 residues. CDR3 in amino acids: CASSQRPQRGETQYF. CDR3 DNA: TGTGCCAGCAGCCAACGGCCACAGCGGGGGGAGACCCAGTACTTC.

V usage is TRBV29-1 and J usage is TRBJ2-4; 11 nucleotides line up with TRBD2. CDR1 is SQVTM, CDR2 ANQGSEA, per germline. With V trimmed by 7 bases and J by 11 bases, 4 bases remained unmatched. The CDR3 has 11 amino acids. The CDR3 region is CSASTSGVQYF. The DNA of the CDR3 is TGCAGCGCATCGACTAGCGGGGTTCAGTACTTC. The full variable domain, in which reference TRBV29-1 and TRBJ2-4 provide the parts outside the CDR3, is SAVISQKPSRDICQRGTSLTIQCQVDSQVTMMFWYRQQPGQSLTLIATANQGSEATYESGFVIDKFPISRPNLTFSTLTVSNMSPEDSSIYLCSASTSGVQYFGAGTRLSVL.

This chain links TRBV5-6 with TRBJ2-7; 8 bases match TRBD1. The germline CDR1 and CDR2 sequences are SGHDT and YYEEEE. J lost 7 bases, V lost 5 bases, and 11 bases had no gene match. The CDR3 loop spans 14 amino acids. CDR3: CASSPVPGQVEQYF. In nucleotides, the CDR3 is TGTGCCAGCAGTCCGGTCCCGGGACAGGTAGAGCAGTACTTC. Drawing the rest from reference TRBV5-6 and TRBJ2-7, the complete variable domain is DAGVTQSPTHLIKTRGQQVTLRCSPKSGHDTVSWYQQALGQGPQFIFQYYEEEERQRGNFPDRFSGHQFPNYSSELNVNALLLGDSALYLCASSPVPGQVEQYFGPGTRLTVT.

A single count supports this clone. The CDR3 DNA follows: TGTGCCAGCAGTCGTTCGGTGGGAGCGGGAGGCAATGAGCAGTTCTTC. It translates to CASSRSVGAGGNEQFF. The chain carries TRBV7-2 and TRBJ2-1; TRBD2 matches 9 bases. There are 16 residues in the CDR3. Trimming removed 6 bases from V and 6 bases from J; junction bases left unmatched: 12. The germline CDR1 and CDR2 sequences are SGHTA and FQGNSA. The variable domain in full, completed from reference TRBV7-2 and TRBJ2-1, reads GAGVSQSPSNKVTEKGKDVELRCDPISGHTALYWYRQSLGQGLEFLIYFQGNSAPDKSGLPSDRFSAERTGGSVSTLTIQRTQQEDSAVYLCASSRSVGAGGNEQFFGPGTRLTVL.

This clone came up a few times. The genes are TRBV7-2 and TRBJ1-5, with D maybe TRBD1 (6 bases). Germline CDR1 and CDR2: SGHTA and FQGNSA. This CDR3 has 17 residues. Trimming left V 2 bases short and J 7 bases short, with 21 bases between. CDR3 DNA: TGTGCCAGCAGCTTAAGACAGGACAGAGGTTCAGACCAGCCCCAGCATTTT. It codes for CASSLRQDRGSDQPQHF.

This clone was picked up one time. The CDR3 bases are TGTGCCACCAGCAGTGGGGGACTCTACGAGCAGTACTTC. The encoded protein is CATSSGGLYEQYF. This chain connects TRBV15 to TRBJ2-7; D perhaps matches TRBD2 (6 bases). Germline-derived CDR1 and CDR2 are LNHNV and YYDKDF (reference sequence). This CDR3 comprises 13 residues. The V gene lost 3 bases and the J gene lost 3 bases, with 9 bases spanning the gap.

The chain's CDR3 is CASSTTGYTGELFF. CDR3 DNA sequence: TGTGCCAGCAGCACTACAGGGTACACCGGGGAGCTGTTTTTT. The J gene is TRBJ2-2, the V gene TRBV5-4, with TRBD1 as a possible D gene (6 bases). CDR1 and CDR2 (germline): SGHNT, YYREEE (reference sequence). Trimming pared 4 bases from V and 3 bases from J, leaving 10 bases between. The CDR3 is 14 amino acids.

This clone has only one observation. V usage is TRBV30 and J usage is TRBJ2-1, with TRBD2 identical over 7 bases. Germline CDR1 is GTSNPN and CDR2 is SVGIG (reference sequence). The CDR3 spans 20 residues. Unmatched junction bases numbered 17, after V lost 0 bases and J lost 0 bases. CDR3 DNA sequence: TGTGCCTGGAGTGTCAGGACTAGACCCCAGAAGGCCCTCTCCTACAATGAGCAGTTCTTC. Translating gives CAWSVRTRPQKALSYNEQFF.